This TCR beta chain was recovered during a study of T cells and Merkel cell carcinoma outcomes. V was pared by 8 bases and J by 2 bases, with 10 bases between. Germline loops: CDR1 ENHRY, CDR2 SYGVKD. This CDR3 is built from 13 residues. Findings and limits, study-wide: In Merkel cell carcinoma, repertoire and T-cell density reportedly predicted outcomes.

Libraries were prepared by immunoSEQ multiplex PCR; TCRdb keeps only in-frame clonotypes and omits some of them. Found here are some 15,000 clones, over 80% of them singletons; the top ten hold under 8%. With respect to this clone: The antigen is not known.

Material: tumor tissue from Merkel cell carcinoma. The receptor was derived from a human donor with Merkel cell carcinoma. The V and J genes are TRBV10-3 and TRBJ1-5; D gene unclear. This chain's CDR3 is CAIGVRGNQPQHF. CDR3 bases: TGTGCCATCGGGGTACGGGGCAATCAGCCCCAGCATTTT.